Shown below are 14 T cell receptor beta chains from a single sample sequenced in a study of CXCR3-negative and CXCR3-positive naive CD8 T cells. All TRB cDNA libraries came from 5' RACE performed with UMI labels. TCRdb derives one entry per CDR3 protein from the 5' RACE reads, leaving out DNA. This table lists roughly 45,000 distinct CDR3 sequences. The sequenced sample was naive CXCR3- CD8+ T cells from blood. Subset of the sample: CD45RO-CCR7+CD27+CD95- naive CD8+ T cells lacking CXCR3 (TNR3-). These receptors were obtained from a human donor in good health. Some clones in this sample may be carry-over from other donors' samples.

The chain joins TRBV15 to TRBJ2-7; the D gene TCRdb calls, TRBD1, cannot be checked with no DNA. Germline lookup yields CDR1 LNHNV and CDR2 YYDKDF (reference sequence). This CDR3 spans 15 amino acids. CDR3 protein: CATSRQATGGVEQYF.

The chain joins TRBV12-1 to TRBJ1-6; no DNA is available, so the TRBD1 call from TCRdb remains unchecked. TRBV12-1 is reported as a pseudogene. The CDR3 has 16 amino acids. The CDR3 loop reads CASSRDGTGGFSPLHF.

The chain combines TRBV3-1 with TRBJ1-1. The CDR3 runs 16 residues. CDR1 and CDR2 from the germline V gene are LGHDT and YNNKEL (reference sequence). The CDR3 sequence is CASSQDGRGWDTEAFF.

The gene calls are TRBV7-6 and TRBJ2-7; the D call of TRBD1 rests on TCRdb alone, since no DNA is present to check it. Germline V gives CDR1 SGHVS, CDR2 FNYEAQ. The CDR3 has 14 amino acids. CDR3 loop: CASSFGPGGGEQYF. The full variable domain, rest sourced from reference TRBV7-6 and TRBJ2-7, is GAGVSQSPRYKVTKRGQDVALRCDPISGHVSLYWYRQALGQGPEFLTYFNYEAQQDKSGLPNDRFSAERPEGSISTLTIQRTEQRDSAMYRCASSFGPGGGEQYFGPGTRLTVT.

V and J are TRBV14 and TRBJ2-2; TCRdb picks TRBD2, but there is no DNA to check that call. Germline CDR1 and CDR2: SGHDN and FVKESK. The CDR3 has 14 residues. CDR3 loop: CASSHTAGAGELFF.

In terms of frequency, this clonotype is medium-sized (0.01 to 0.1%). This CDR3 is CATRGGIEQYF. V and J are TRBV25-1 and TRBJ2-7; TCRdb indicates TRBD1, and absent DNA this call remains unverified. Germline V CDR1 and CDR2: MGHDK, SYGVNS. The CDR3 consists of 11 residues.

This chain joins TRBV7-9 and TRBJ2-1. Per the germline V gene, CDR1 is SEHNR and CDR2 is FQNEAQ (reference sequence). The CDR3 is made up of 14 amino acids. The CDR3 loop is CASSFQVGYNEQFF.

The V and J genes are TRBV7-6 and TRBJ1-5; with no DNA, the TCRdb D assignment of TRBD1 cannot be verified. Germline V gene data show CDR1 as SGHVS and CDR2 as FNYEAQ. This CDR3 has 13 residues. The CDR3 spells CASSEGTGQPQHF.

J is TRBJ2-5 and V is TRBV27; with no DNA, the TCRdb D assignment of TRBD2 cannot be verified. Germline values: CDR1 MNHEY, CDR2 SMNVEV (reference sequence). This CDR3 has 14 residues. CDR3 protein: CASSSKTSGETQYF.

The V call is TRBV6-4, the J call TRBJ2-1; with no DNA, the TCRdb D assignment of TRBD1 cannot be verified. CDR3 length equals 14 residues. CDR1 and CDR2 (germline): MRHNA, SNTAGT. CDR3 protein: CASSDGKGGNEQFF.

This rearrangement joins TRBV28 to TRBJ2-5; with no DNA, the TCRdb D assignment of TRBD1 cannot be verified. The CDR3 consists of 14 residues. CDR1 and CDR2 from the germline V gene are MDHEN and SYDVKM. The CDR3 sequence: CASSKGTVQETQYF.

This chain connects TRBV20-1 to TRBJ2-1. The CDR3 contains 15 residues. CDR1 and CDR2 (germline): DFQATT, SNEGSKA (reference sequence). The CDR3 sequence is CSARGLAESYNEQFF.

The chain recombines TRBV5-1 with TRBJ1-1. Germline assignment: CDR1 SGHRS and CDR2 YFSETQ. The CDR3 consists of 14 residues. The CDR3 is CASSLVSVSSEAFF.

The chain has TRBV29-1 and TRBJ2-5; TCRdb's D call, TRBD2, is unchecked because there is no DNA. This CDR3 is 14 amino acids long. From germline, CDR1 is SQVTM and CDR2 ANQGSEA. The CDR3 is CSVAALNGGETQYF.